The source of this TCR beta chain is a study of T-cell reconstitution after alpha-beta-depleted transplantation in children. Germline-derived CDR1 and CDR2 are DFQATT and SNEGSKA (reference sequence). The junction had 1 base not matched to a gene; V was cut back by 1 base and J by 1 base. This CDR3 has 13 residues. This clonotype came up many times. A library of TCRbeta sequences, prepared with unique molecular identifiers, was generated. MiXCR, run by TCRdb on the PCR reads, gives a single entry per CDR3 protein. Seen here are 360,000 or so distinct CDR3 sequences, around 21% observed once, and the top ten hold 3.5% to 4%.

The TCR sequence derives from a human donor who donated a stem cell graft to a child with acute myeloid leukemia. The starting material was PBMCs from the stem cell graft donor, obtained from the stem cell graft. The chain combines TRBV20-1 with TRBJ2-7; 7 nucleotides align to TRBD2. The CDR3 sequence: CSARGGGSYEQYF. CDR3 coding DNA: TGCAGTGCTAGAGGGGGAGGGTCCTACGAGCAGTACTTC.